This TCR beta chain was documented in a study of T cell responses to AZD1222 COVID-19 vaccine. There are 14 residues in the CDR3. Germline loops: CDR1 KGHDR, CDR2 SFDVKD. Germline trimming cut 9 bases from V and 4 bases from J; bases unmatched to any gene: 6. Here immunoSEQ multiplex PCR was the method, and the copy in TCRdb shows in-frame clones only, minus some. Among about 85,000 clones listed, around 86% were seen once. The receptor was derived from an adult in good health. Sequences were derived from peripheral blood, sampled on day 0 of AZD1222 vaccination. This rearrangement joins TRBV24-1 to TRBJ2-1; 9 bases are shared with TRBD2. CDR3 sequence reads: CATSGLATYNEQFF. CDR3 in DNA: TGTGCCACCTCCGGACTAGCGACTTACAATGAGCAGTTCTTC.